The 26 T cell receptor beta chains in this list originate from one sample, sequenced in a study of blood T cell repertoires in COVID-19. The assay was immunoSEQ multiplex PCR, and TCRdb's table has in-frame clones only and misses some. The sample consists of approximately 220,000 clones, about 80% of them appearing once. Sequenced: PBMCs or T cells enriched from blood (not recorded which). These receptors were taken from a woman between 45 and 60 years old who had been exposed to COVID-19.

The V gene is TRBV4-1, the J gene TRBJ2-2; 9 nucleotides match TRBD1. V lost 1 base, J lost 11 bases, and 8 bases stayed unmatched. The CDR3 spans 15 residues. Germline V gene data show CDR1 as MGHRA and CDR2 as YSYEKL. The CDR3 sequence: CASSQAGQGIGELFF. The CDR3 DNA sequence: TGCGCCAGCAGCCAAGCAGGACAGGGGATCGGTGAGCTGTTTTTT.

V and J are TRBV5-1 and TRBJ1-5, with TRBD1 identical over 8 bases. The CDR3 sequence is 15 residues long. J gave up 1 base and V 5 bases, and 5 bases lay outside the gene matches. The germline V gene has CDR1 SGHRS and CDR2 YFSETQ. The CDR3 here is CASSAGTGSNQPQHF. In nucleotides, the CDR3 is TGCGCCAGCAGTGCCGGGACAGGAAGCAATCAGCCCCAGCATTTT.

This clone was detected only once. This chain connects TRBV12-3 or TRBV12-4 to TRBJ2-7; D ambiguous. This CDR3 is built from 12 residues. The V end was cut by 5 bases, the J end by 6 bases, with 11 bases between. The CDR3 region is CASSPLPREQYF. CDR3 DNA sequence: TGTGCCAGCAGTCCCCTCCCTCGCGAGCAGTACTTC.

This clone was observed a few times. V is TRBV7-2 and J is TRBJ2-6, with a possible D match to TRBD2 (5 bases). Trimming left V 5 bases short and J 1 base short, with 18 bases between. CDR3 length: 18 amino acids. The germline V gene has CDR1 SGHTA and CDR2 FQGNSA. The CDR3 spells CASSLRARAESGANVLTF. CDR3 nucleotides: TGTGCCAGCAGCCTCCGAGCGCGGGCGGAGTCTGGGGCCAACGTCCTGACTTTC.

This clone has just one count. This sequence joins TRBV7-2 and TRBJ2-3; 7 bases match TRBD2. Germline lookup yields CDR1 SGHTA and CDR2 FQGNSA. This CDR3 is 18 amino acids long. V lost 5 bases and J lost 7; bases outside the gene matches: 21. For the CDR3, the DNA is TGTGCCAGCAGCGCCGGCGGGCGGGGGTCCCTCGGGGTATATACGCAGTATTTT. It yields the protein CASSAGGRGSLGVYTQYF.

The rearrangement links TRBV5-8 to TRBJ1-6; D is possibly TRBD1 (5 bases). CDR1 and CDR2 from the germline V gene are SGHTS and YDEGEE. The CDR3 is 15 residues long. V lost 2 bases and J lost 0, with 6 bases in between. The CDR3 spells CASSFDSSYNSPLHF. The CDR3 DNA reads TGTGCCAGCAGCTTTGACAGCTCCTATAATTCACCCCTCCACTTT. The entire variable domain, with the rest obtained from reference TRBV5-8 and TRBJ1-6, is as follows: EAGVTQSPTHLIKTRGQQATLRCSPISGHTSVYWYQQALGLGLQFLLWYDEGEERNRGNFPPRFSGRQFPNYSSELNVNALELEDSALYLCASSFDSSYNSPLHFGNGTRLTVT.

The V and J genes are TRBV5-1 and TRBJ1-2; unclear D gene. The ends were cut back, 0 bases at V and 4 bases at J, with 13 bases in the middle. This CDR3 contains 15 residues. Germline CDR1 SGHRS, CDR2 YFSETQ. The CDR3 loop reads CASSLGAGSGYGYTF. The CDR3 DNA sequence: TGCGCCAGCAGCTTGGGGGCGGGCAGTGGCTATGGCTACACCTTC.

This clone is a singleton in its sample. The chain links TRBV10-3 to TRBJ1-1; D may be TRBD1 (6 bases). Germline CDR1 is ENHRY and CDR2 is SYGVKD. CDR3 length: 14 amino acids. The germline V and J ends were trimmed by 5 bases and 0 bases, with 10 bases remaining between them. The CDR3 here is CAISQGQLNTEAFF. In DNA, the CDR3 is TGTGCCATCAGTCAAGGACAGCTGAACACTGAAGCTTTCTTT.

The sample holds a few counts of this clone. The V and J genes are TRBV6-5 and TRBJ2-7; 7 positions agree with TRBD1. The CDR3 is 14 residues long. Germline lookup yields CDR1 MNHEY and CDR2 SVGAGI. Losses at the gene ends were 5 bases for V and 4 bases for J; bases not matched to a gene: 8. CDR3 protein: CASSRTGNRYEQYF. CDR3 bases: TGTGCCAGCAGTAGGACAGGAAACCGGTACGAGCAGTACTTC.

This clone was counted once. V is TRBV19 and J is TRBJ2-1; TRBD2 matches 9 bases. The germline V gene has CDR1 LNHDA and CDR2 SQIVND (reference sequence). Trimming removed 7 bases from V and 4 bases from J; junction bases left unmatched: 5. The length of the CDR3 is 14 residues. The CDR3 DNA reads as TGTGCCAGTAAGAGACTAGCGGCGTACAATGAGCAGTTCTTC. Translation: CASKRLAAYNEQFF.

The chain carries TRBV19 and TRBJ1-1; TRBD1 is a possible D gene (5 bases). The CDR3 contains 16 residues. V lost 4 bases to trimming and J lost 0 bases, with 15 bases between them. Germline V gives CDR1 LNHDA, CDR2 SQIVND (reference sequence). Here the CDR3 reads CASSRGSGRLNTEAFF. For the CDR3, the DNA is TGTGCCAGTAGTAGGGGGTCAGGGAGGTTGAACACTGAAGCTTTCTTT.

The chain has TRBV18 and TRBJ1-1; no firm D call. V lost 3 bases and J lost 6, with 8 bases in between. This CDR3 has 12 amino acids. The germline CDR1 and CDR2 sequences are KGHSH and LQKENI. The DNA for the CDR3 is TGTGCCAGCTCACCGGGAGGGCCTGAAGCTTTCTTT. Its protein product is CASSPGGPEAFF.

This clone has just a few counts. V gene TRBV6-6 combines with J gene TRBJ2-2; 9 bases align to TRBD1. The CDR3 runs to 17 residues. From germline, CDR1 is MNHNY and CDR2 SVGAGI (reference sequence). The V segment lost 5 bases and the J segment 6 bases; nucleotides outside the gene matches: 13. CDR3 region: CASSPRDRVFPSGELFF. CDR3 DNA: TGTGCCAGCAGTCCCCGGGACAGGGTCTTTCCGTCCGGGGAGCTGTTTTTT.

This chain uses TRBV28 with TRBJ2-7; 9 bases are shared with TRBD1. With 8 bases clipped from V and 3 bases from J, the junction kept 11 bases outside the gene matches. CDR1 is MDHEN and CDR2 is SYDVKM in the germline V gene. The CDR3 covers 15 residues. CDR3 nucleotides: TGTGCCAGCCGTACCTCCGGGACAGGGCTCTACGAGCAGTACTTC. It translates to CASRTSGTGLYEQYF. The whole variable domain, filled in from reference TRBV28 and TRBJ2-7, reads DVKVTQSSRYLVKRTGEKVFLECVQDMDHENMFWYRQDPGLGLRLIYFSYDVKMKEKGDIPEGYSVSREKKERFSLILESASTNQTSMYLCASRTSGTGLYEQYFGPGTRLTVT.

This rearrangement joins TRBV6-5 to TRBJ1-1; D gene ambiguous. CDR3 size: 14 residues. V gave up 4 bases and J gave up 1 base, with 10 bases separating them. CDR1 is MNHEY, CDR2 SVGAGI, per germline. The CDR3 here is CASSSSQWNTEAFF. CDR3 bases: TGTGCCAGCAGTTCCTCGCAGTGGAACACTGAAGCTTTCTTT.

This clone is a singleton in its sample. The chain joins TRBV2 to TRBJ1-6; the match to TRBD1 covers 7 bases. Losses at the gene ends were 7 bases for V and 0 bases for J; bases not matched to a gene: 6. The CDR3 covers 16 residues. Per germline, CDR1 SNHLY and CDR2 FYNNEI. The CDR3 spells CASKEQGSSYNSPLHF. The CDR3 DNA reads as TGTGCCAGCAAAGAACAGGGGAGCTCCTATAATTCACCCCTCCACTTT.

The rearrangement joins TRBV7-9 to TRBJ1-1; D not certain. CDR1 is SEHNR and CDR2 is FQNEAQ in the germline V gene (reference sequence). V was shortened by 2 bases and J by 0 bases, with 13 bases between the two germline ends. CDR3 length equals 16 residues. The CDR3 nucleotides are TGTGCCAGCAGCTTATGGAGCGGGTACGTGAACACTGAAGCTTTCTTT. Protein product: CASSLWSGYVNTEAFF.

The V call is TRBV18, the J call TRBJ1-5; D may be TRBD1 (5 bases). Germline values: CDR1 KGHSH, CDR2 LQKENI. The CDR3 runs 13 residues. Trimming took off 6 bases at V and 7 bases at J, with 13 bases between the two ends. The CDR3 DNA reads as TGTGCCAGCTCTCCTTCTCAGGGCCAGCCCCAGCATTTT. Amino acid sequence: CASSPSQGQPQHF.

This clone showed up just once. The V and J genes are TRBV5-1 and TRBJ2-7; 7 bases fit TRBD1. V was pared by 6 bases and J by 2 bases, with 8 bases of the junction left unmatched. Germline CDR1 reads SGHRS; CDR2 reads YFSETQ. This CDR3 contains 14 residues. The CDR3 sequence: CASNRDSLTYEQYF. Written as DNA, the CDR3 is TGCGCCAGCAATAGGGACAGCCTGACCTACGAGCAGTACTTC.

The sample holds one count of this clone. In DNA, the CDR3 is TGTGCCAGCAGCTTGGGACAGGATTCTATGGCTACACCTTTGCAGGGCTACACCTTC. Protein product: CASSLGQDSMATPLQGYTF. The chain uses TRBV5-6 and TRBJ1-2, with a weak D call TRBD1 (6 bases). The CDR3 sequence is 19 residues long. Germline lookup yields CDR1 SGHDT and CDR2 YYEEEE. V dropped 0 bases and J dropped 8 bases, with 29 bases sitting between them.

The gene calls are TRBV7-2 and TRBJ1-3, with D perhaps TRBD1 (6 bases). The length of the CDR3 is 14 residues. V was shortened by 6 bases and J by 2 bases, with 11 bases between the two germline ends. The V gene's germline CDR1 is SGHTA and CDR2 FQGNSA. Here the CDR3 reads CASSLGGTGNTIYF. The CDR3 DNA follows: TGTGCCAGCAGTCTAGGGGGAACTGGAAACACCATATATTTT. Full variable domain (rest looked up from reference TRBV7-2 and TRBJ1-3): GAGVSQSPSNKVTEKGKDVELRCDPISGHTALYWYRQSLGQGLEFLIYFQGNSAPDKSGLPSDRFSAERTGGSVSTLTIQRTQQEDSAVYLCASSLGGTGNTIYFGEGSWLTVV.

The V call is TRBV9, the J call TRBJ2-1; 7 bases agree with TRBD1. The CDR3 sequence is 18 residues long. Germline CDR1 and CDR2: SGDLS and YYNGEE. J was trimmed by 0 bases and V by 4 bases; bases with no gene match: 13. CDR3 in amino acids: CASSPRRGDSSSYNEQFF. For the CDR3, the DNA is TGTGCCAGCAGCCCACGTAGAGGGGACAGCAGCTCCTACAATGAGCAGTTCTTC.

V gene TRBV30 combines with J gene TRBJ1-1, with 8 bases that match TRBD1. With 5 bases clipped from V and 5 bases from J, the junction kept 4 bases outside the gene matches. Germline V gene lookup returns CDR1 GTSNPN and CDR2 SVGIG (reference sequence). The CDR3 is 12 amino acids. CDR3 nucleotides: TGTGCCTGGGGACAGGGAAGGACTGAAGCTTTCTTT. The encoded protein is CAWGQGRTEAFF.

As DNA, the CDR3 is TGTGCCAGCAGCCAAGATCTGGCGGCCCAAGCTTTCTTT. This translates into CASSQDLAAQAFF. This chain connects TRBV14 to TRBJ1-1; D is ambiguous. Trimming took off 0 bases at V and 9 bases at J, with 11 bases between the two ends. CDR3 length: 13 residues. CDR1 and CDR2 from the germline V gene are SGHDN and FVKESK.

CDR3 in amino acids: CATSDPNRGMGNEQFF. For the CDR3, the DNA is TGTGCCACCAGTGATCCGAACAGGGGTATGGGAAATGAGCAGTTCTTC. The chain has TRBV24-1 and TRBJ2-1, with TRBD1 identical over 7 bases. V lost 3 bases and J lost 7; bases outside the gene matches: 11. Germline V gene data show CDR1 as KGHDR and CDR2 as SFDVKD. The CDR3 has 16 amino acids.

This chain connects TRBV2 to TRBJ2-5; 8 bases align to TRBD1. Losses at the gene ends were 7 bases for V and 4 bases for J; bases not matched to a gene: 8. Looked up from germline, CDR1 is SNHLY and CDR2 is FYNNEI. This CDR3 is 14 amino acids long. The CDR3 nucleotides are TGTGCCAGCATTCCAGGGGGCCGCGGAGAGACCCAGTACTTC. It codes for CASIPGGRGETQYF.